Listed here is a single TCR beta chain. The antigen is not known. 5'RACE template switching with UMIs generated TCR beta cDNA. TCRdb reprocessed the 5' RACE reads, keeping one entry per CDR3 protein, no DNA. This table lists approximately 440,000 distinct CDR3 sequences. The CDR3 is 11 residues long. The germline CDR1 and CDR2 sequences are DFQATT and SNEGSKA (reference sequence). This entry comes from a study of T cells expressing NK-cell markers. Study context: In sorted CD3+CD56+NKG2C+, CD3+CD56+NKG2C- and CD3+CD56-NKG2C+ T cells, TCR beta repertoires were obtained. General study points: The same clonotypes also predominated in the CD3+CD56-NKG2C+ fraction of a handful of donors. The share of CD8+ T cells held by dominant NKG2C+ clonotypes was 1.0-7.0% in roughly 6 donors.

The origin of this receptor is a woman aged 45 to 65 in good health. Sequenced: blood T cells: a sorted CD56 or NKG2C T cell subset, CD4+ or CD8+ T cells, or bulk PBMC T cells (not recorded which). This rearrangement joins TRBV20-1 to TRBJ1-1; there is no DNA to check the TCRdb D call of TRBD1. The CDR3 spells CSARLTGGAFF.